Following are 10 T cell receptor beta chains from one sample sequenced in a study of spatial heterogeneity in lung cancer. In TCRdb, the 5' RACE reads were re-called with MiXCR into one record per CDR3 protein. The sample lists 60,000 to 75,000 distinct CDR3 sequences, approximately 6.3% occurring once. The sample's time point: sample taken at primary tumor resection. This specimen consisted of PBMCs, obtained at surgery. These receptors all come from a female donor with early-stage non-small cell lung cancer.

This chain links TRBV18 with TRBJ1-4; weak D call: TRBD1 (5 bases). Trimming removed 3 bases from V and 7 bases from J, with 21 bases in between. Germline CDR1 is KGHSH and CDR2 is LQKENI. This CDR3 has 17 residues. For the CDR3, the DNA is TGTGCCAGCTCACCCCGGGACGTGACGATCGTCGGTGAAAAACTGTTTTTT. It translates to CASSPRDVTIVGEKLFF.

The V gene is TRBV20-1, the J gene TRBJ1-5; TRBD1 is a possible D gene (5 bases). V dropped 3 bases and J dropped 6 bases, with 9 bases sitting between them. CDR1 and CDR2 (germline): DFQATT, SNEGSKA (reference sequence). The CDR3 spans 12 residues. The CDR3 spells CSARAGLQPQHF. CDR3 DNA sequence: TGCAGTGCTAGGGCGGGGCTTCAGCCCCAGCATTTT.

The genes are TRBV3-1 and TRBJ2-7, with 8 bases lining up with TRBD2. V lost 1 base, J lost 6 bases, and 5 bases stayed unmatched. Germline CDR1 LGHDT, CDR2 YNNKEL (reference sequence). The CDR3 has 14 amino acids. CDR3 coding DNA: TGTGCCAGCAGCCAAGGCGCTAGCGGGCGCGAGCAGTACTTC. Its protein product is CASSQGASGREQYF.

The chain has TRBV12-3 or TRBV12-4 and TRBJ1-1; D is ambiguous. Deletions cut 6 bases from V and 2 bases from J, with 13 bases between. This CDR3 is 14 amino acids long. The CDR3 here is CASRAGLVNTEAFF. In DNA, the CDR3 is TGTGCCAGCAGGGCGGGCCTGGTTAACACTGAAGCTTTCTTT.

This clonotype has a count of ten or more. The rearrangement links TRBV19 to TRBJ2-7; possible D gene TRBD2, 5 bases. The germline gives CDR1 LNHDA, CDR2 SQIVND (reference sequence). Between the trimmed V and J ends, which lost 2 bases and 2 bases, there was a span of 7 bases. The CDR3 extends over 13 amino acids. CDR3 protein: CASSISSAYEQYV. The CDR3 DNA reads as TGTGCCAGTAGTATAAGTAGCGCCTACGAGCAGTACGTC.

This clonotype was seen a few times. The V call is TRBV29-1, the J call TRBJ2-1; 7 nucleotides align to TRBD1. V was pared by 3 bases and J by 0 bases, with 14 bases of the junction left unmatched. CDR1 and CDR2 from the germline V gene are SQVTM and ANQGSEA. The CDR3 has 18 residues. CDR3 nucleotides: TGCAGCGTTGATGGGGTGACAGGGTACGGCGTCTCCTACAATGAGCAGTTCTTC. This codes for CSVDGVTGYGVSYNEQFF.

The V gene is TRBV27, the J gene TRBJ1-6, with D perhaps TRBD1 (6 bases). CDR3 length equals 16 residues. Trimming shortened V by 6 bases and J by 10 bases, and 22 bases separated the two germline ends. Germline-derived CDR1 and CDR2 are MNHEY and SMNVEV (reference sequence). The CDR3 spells CASRGVDRFGGSPLHF. In DNA, the CDR3 is TGTGCCAGCAGGGGGGTAGACAGGTTTGGAGGATCACCCCTCCACTTT.

This clonotype was observed at least ten times. The chain employs TRBV28 and TRBJ1-2; TRBD1 might be the D (5 bases). The V end lost 3 bases, the J end lost 5 bases, and 19 bases lay between the germline ends. Germline lookup yields CDR1 MDHEN and CDR2 SYDVKM. The CDR3 is 16 residues long. The CDR3 region is CASSFEGRGWVYGYTF. CDR3 DNA sequence: TGTGCCAGCAGTTTCGAGGGGAGGGGTTGGGTGTATGGCTACACCTTC.

In this sample, this clonotype turned up a few times. The chain joins TRBV5-5 to TRBJ1-1, with 7 bases matching TRBD1. Trimming cost V 0 bases and J 5 bases; bases outside gene matches: 10. CDR3 length: 16 residues. Germline V gene data show CDR1 as SGHKS and CDR2 as YYEKEE (reference sequence). This CDR3 is CASSLAVTGQRTEAFF. The DNA of the CDR3 is TGTGCCAGCAGCTTGGCCGTGACAGGGCAGAGGACTGAAGCTTTCTTT.

The chain uses TRBV2 and TRBJ2-4, with no clear D. CDR3 length equals 14 residues. Trimming shortened V by 2 bases and J by 0 bases, and 5 bases separated the two germline ends. Looked up from germline, CDR1 is SNHLY and CDR2 is FYNNEI. Here the CDR3 reads CASSEIQAKNIQYF. In DNA form, the CDR3 reads TGTGCCAGCAGTGAAATCCAAGCCAAAAACATTCAGTACTTC.